This TCR beta chain was sequenced in a study of shared clonotypes between healthy human individuals. With V trimmed by 1 base and J by 7 bases, 13 bases remained unmatched. The CDR3 spans 19 residues. Germline-derived CDR1 and CDR2 are SGHRS and YFSETQ. Worth noting for this clone: Its antigen is undetermined.

Study results and limitations: Blood alone was sampled, and tissue repertoires likely differ.

This table comes from immunoSEQ multiplex PCR, and its TCRdb copy is limited to in-frame clones, with some not included. The table has a few million clones, more than 80% seen once; the top ten hold around 0.15%. Subsets obtained from CD4+ cells comprised CD45RA+ naive and CD45RA-negative memory cells. The sequence derives from a man between 18 and 29 years old in good health. The sequenced material came from naive CD4+ T cells sorted from blood. Subset specified: CD45RA+ positively selected. The chain employs TRBV5-1 and TRBJ2-2; 13 bases align to TRBD2. The CDR3 DNA reads as TGCGCCAGCAGCTTGACTCCCCCGACTAGCGGGAGGCGGGGCGGGGAGCTGTTTTTT. Its translation is CASSLTPPTSGRRGGELFF.